This T cell receptor beta chain emerged from a study of blood T cells in healthy people across ages. General study findings and limits: The diversity estimates, figures obtained from one million T cells, were considered underestimates. Naive T cell percentage by flow cytometry tracked strongly with beta diversity.

In the case of this clonotype: What it recognizes is unknown. A clone one base away is much larger, so this may be a read error.

This CDR3 has 15 residues. Germline values: CDR1 SGDLS, CDR2 YYNGEE. Using a J-beta primer mix together with a sample-barcoded 5' primer, a second PCR was run for roughly 7 to 12 cycles. Each CDR3 protein is one row after TCRdb ran MiXCR on the 5' RACE reads. This table holds fewer than 750,000 distinct CDR3 sequences, approximately 52% found once. The chain has TRBV9 and TRBJ2-1; maybe TRBD1 (5 bases). Near its end, the DNA agrees better with TRBJ2-7, so the J call may be wrong. The sequencing sample was made of blood. The TCR sequence derives from a woman of 80 years or more in good health. The CDR3 DNA reads TGTGCCAGCAGCGTGACTGACAGACACAACAATGAGCAGTACTTC. Its translation is CASSVTDRHNNEQYF.